One sample yielded the 17 T cell receptor beta chains listed below, sequenced in a study of blood T cell repertoires in COVID-19 (TCRdb year 2020). Library preparation used the immunoSEQ multiplex PCR assay. What TCRdb holds here is the immuneACCESS table cut down to in-frame rearrangements. Part of the clones is not present; checked against another copy, under half of the missing clones reflect an unresolved V gene, and the others are unexplained. This sample gives 130,000 or so clones in total; around 87% of them show up just once. The ten largest make up roughly 2.5% of the sample. Input material: peripheral blood. The receptors stem from a man aged 45 to 65 with active COVID-19.

The V call is TRBV7-2, the J call TRBJ1-2; 8 nucleotides match TRBD1. This CDR3 comprises 13 residues. J lost 7 bases, V lost 3 bases, and 4 bases had no gene match. The germline V gene has CDR1 SGHTA and CDR2 FQGNSA. DNA of the CDR3: TGTGCCAGCAGCTTTCAGGGGGCGGGTGGCTACACCTTC. Its protein product is CASSFQGAGGYTF.

The CDR3 DNA reads as TGTGCCAGCAGCCGAGTCGGGGGGGAATACGAGCAGTACTTC. It encodes CASSRVGGEYEQYF. The rearrangement uses TRBV3-1 (or the pseudogene TRBV3-2) and TRBJ2-7, with TRBD2 identical over 8 bases. CDR3 size: 14 residues. V dropped 4 bases and J dropped 4; count of bases not matched to a gene: 6. Looked up from germline, CDR1 is LGHDT and CDR2 is YNNKEL (reference sequence).

This chain connects TRBV5-4 to TRBJ2-1; 10 nucleotides align to TRBD1. J was trimmed by 6 bases and V by 4 bases; bases with no gene match: 7. Germline CDR1 SGHNT, CDR2 YYREEE (reference sequence). This CDR3 has 15 residues. CDR3 protein: CASSLGQGLPNEQFF. The CDR3 bases are TGTGCCAGCAGCCTGGGACAGGGGTTACCCAATGAGCAGTTCTTC.

The chain combines TRBV9 with TRBJ2-5, with 14 bases aligning to TRBD2. CDR3 length equals 16 residues. The germline V gene encodes CDR1 SGDLS and CDR2 YYNGEE. V lost 4 bases and J lost 2; bases outside the gene matches: 4. The CDR3 DNA reads as TGTGCCAGCAGCATCGGGACTAGCGGGGGACAAGAGACCCAGTACTTC. This codes for CASSIGTSGGQETQYF.

The chain joins TRBV21-1 to TRBJ2-2; TRBD2 was called by the table and not checked on the DNA. TRBV21-1 is described as a pseudogene. This CDR3 is 20 amino acids long. The CDR3, as DNA: TGTGCCAGCAAATTTTCTCCCCGGGGTAGGTCCCCGCTTGATACCGGGGAGCTGTTTTTT. This encodes CASKFSPRGRSPLDTGELFF.

The chain couples TRBV7-2 to TRBJ2-3; TRBD2 aligns across 9 bases. The CDR3 extends over 14 amino acids. The V and J ends lost 1 base and 9 bases, in that order; junction bases with no gene match: 5. CDR1 is SGHTA and CDR2 is FQGNSA in the germline V gene. CDR3 in amino acids: CASSLDGTSRTQYF. Here the CDR3 DNA reads TGTGCCAGCAGCTTAGACGGGACTAGCAGAACGCAGTATTTT.

The gene calls are TRBV4-1 and TRBJ2-2, with D unclear. Deletions cut 2 bases from V and 6 bases from J, with 10 bases between. This CDR3 spans 14 amino acids. The germline CDR1 and CDR2 sequences are MGHRA and YSYEKL. The CDR3 DNA is TGCGCCAGCAGCCAACTCTGGCAGTCCGGGGAGCTGTTTTTT. The encoded protein is CASSQLWQSGELFF.

The CDR3 region is CASTTGAGGNTEAFF. Here the CDR3 DNA reads TGCGCCAGCACTACTGGGGCAGGGGGGAACACTGAAGCTTTCTTT. V gene TRBV5-1 combines with J gene TRBJ1-1, with 7 nucleotides matching TRBD1. This CDR3 is built from 15 residues. Germline V CDR1 and CDR2: SGHRS, YFSETQ. V lost 6 bases to trimming and J lost 1 base; unmatched junction nucleotides: 9.

J is TRBJ2-6 and V is TRBV2; unclear D gene. The CDR3 runs 18 residues. CDR1 is SNHLY, CDR2 FYNNEI, per germline. The ends were cut back, 5 bases at V and 0 bases at J, with 17 bases in the middle. The CDR3 DNA follows: TGTGCCAGCAGTTCCACCCCCCCCAGTTTCTCTGGGGCCAACGTCCTGACTTTC. Translation gives CASSSTPPSFSGANVLTF. The full variable domain, its missing parts supplied by reference TRBV2 and TRBJ2-6, is EPEVTQTPSHQVTQMGQEVILRCVPISNHLYFYWYRQILGQKVEFLVSFYNNEISEKSEIFDDQFSVERPDGSNFTLKIRSTKLEDSAMYFCASSSTPPSFSGANVLTFGAGSRLTVL.

The V and J genes are TRBV7-9 and TRBJ1-4; TRBD1 aligns across 7 bases. With V trimmed by 5 bases and J by 10 bases, 7 bases remained unmatched. Germline V lookup: CDR1 SEHNR, CDR2 FQNEAQ (reference sequence). CDR3 length: 13 amino acids. The CDR3 region is CASSEQGLRKLFF. DNA of the CDR3: TGTGCCAGCAGCGAACAGGGGTTGCGAAAACTGTTTTTT.

V usage is TRBV5-6 and J usage is TRBJ1-5; no clear D. The length of the CDR3 is 14 residues. Germline V CDR1 and CDR2: SGHDT, YYEEEE. V was cut by 3 bases and J by 0 bases, with 7 bases left in between. The CDR3 DNA is TGTGCCAGCAGCTGGCGGGGTAGCAATCAGCCCCAGCATTTT. Translated: CASSWRGSNQPQHF.

The V gene is TRBV4-3, the J gene TRBJ1-4; the D is unclear. The CDR3 runs 16 residues. Looked up from germline, CDR1 is LGHNA and CDR2 is YSLEER. V lost 1 base and J lost 4, with 13 bases in between. CDR3 region: CASSQGSSSLNEKLFF. Written as DNA, the CDR3 is TGCGCCAGCAGCCAAGGTAGCAGCAGCCTTAATGAAAAACTGTTTTTT.

This rearrangement joins TRBV7-9 to TRBJ1-2; D possibly corresponds to TRBD1 (5 bases). This CDR3 comprises 14 residues. Trimming shortened V by 2 bases and J by 4 bases, and 11 bases separated the two germline ends. The germline V gene has CDR1 SEHNR and CDR2 FQNEAQ (reference sequence). The CDR3 DNA follows: TGTGCCAGCAGCTTAAGCCAGGGATTCTATGGCTACACCTTC. It specifies CASSLSQGFYGYTF.

J is TRBJ2-7 and V is TRBV7-3; 10 positions match TRBD1. The germline CDR1 and CDR2 sequences are SGHTA and FQGTGA. The trim removed 6 bases at V and 6 bases at J, leaving 5 bases unmatched. The CDR3 length is 13 residues. DNA of the CDR3: TGTGCCAGCAGTACGACAGGGGGCTTCGAGCAGTACTTC. Translating gives CASSTTGGFEQYF. The whole variable domain, remainder taken from reference TRBV7-3 and TRBJ2-7, is GAGVSQTPSNKVTEKGKYVELRCDPISGHTALYWYRQSLGQGPEFLIYFQGTGAADDSGLPNDRFFAVRPEGSVSTLKIQRTERGDSAVYLCASSTTGGFEQYFGPGTRLTVT.

The gene calls are TRBV3-1 (or the pseudogene TRBV3-2) and TRBJ2-3, with a possible D match to TRBD2 (6 bases). Germline CDR1 LGHDT, CDR2 YNNKEL (reference sequence). CDR3 length: 13 amino acids. The V gene lost 4 bases and the J gene lost 7 bases, with 12 bases spanning the gap. The CDR3 bases are TGTGCCAGCAGCCGGGGGGAATCAAATACGCAGTATTTT. It specifies CASSRGESNTQYF.

This clone was seen once. The rearrangement links TRBV3-1 (or the pseudogene TRBV3-2) to TRBJ2-4; D might be TRBD2 (6 bases). The CDR3 length is 17 residues. Germline V gene lookup returns CDR1 LGHDT and CDR2 YNNKEL (reference sequence). Trimming removed 2 bases from V and 0 bases from J, with 14 bases in between. This CDR3 is CASSQLLLGGAKNIQYF. CDR3 bases: TGTGCCAGCAGCCAACTTCTGCTGGGGGGAGCCAAAAACATTCAGTACTTC.

This chain uses TRBV4-1 with TRBJ2-7; D is uncertain. Deletions cut 0 bases from V and 2 bases from J, with 5 bases between. This CDR3 is 13 amino acids long. The germline gives CDR1 MGHRA, CDR2 YSYEKL. CDR3 coding DNA: TGCGCCAGCAGCCAAGAGGCAACCTACGAGCAGTACTTC. The encoded protein is CASSQEATYEQYF.